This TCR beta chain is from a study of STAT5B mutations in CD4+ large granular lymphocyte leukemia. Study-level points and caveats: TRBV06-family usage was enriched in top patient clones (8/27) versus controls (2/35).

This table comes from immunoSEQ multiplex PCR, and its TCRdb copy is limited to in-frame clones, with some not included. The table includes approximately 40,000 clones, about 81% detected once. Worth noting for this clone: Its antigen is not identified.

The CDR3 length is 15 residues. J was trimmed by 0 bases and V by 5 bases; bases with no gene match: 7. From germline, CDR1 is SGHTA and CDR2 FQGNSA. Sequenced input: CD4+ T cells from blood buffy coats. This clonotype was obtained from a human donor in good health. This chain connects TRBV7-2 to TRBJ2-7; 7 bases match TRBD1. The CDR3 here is CASSLGQSPSYEQYF. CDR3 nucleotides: TGTGCCAGCAGCCTGGGACAGTCTCCCTCCTACGAGCAGTACTTC.